A selection of T cell receptor beta chains follows, all from one sample in a study of radiotherapy plus CTLA-4 blockade in lung cancer. Generated by immunoSEQ multiplex PCR, the TCRdb table keeps only in-frame clones and is missing some. The top ten clones hold approximately 0.73% of a sample with about 80,000 clones, under 90% of them seen once. This specimen was peripheral blood, taken from a patient treated with radiotherapy plus ipilimumab. Every receptor here comes from a human donor with non-small cell lung cancer who had stable disease on radiotherapy plus ipilimumab. The CDR3 runs from the conserved cysteine through the conserved F or W. Fields, in order: clone size, CDR3 length, V gene, J gene, D gene, CDR3 protein, CDR3 DNA. A D gene is named only where the DNA matches it firmly. Clone size is given for some rows only: seen once, a few or many times, or a class if the clone is expanded.

abundance: NA; len: 15; v_gene: TRBV6-1; j_gene: TRBJ1-1; d_gene: TRBD1; CDR3aa: CASSDGTGRNTEAFF; CDR3nt: TGTGCCAGCAGTGATGGGACAGGGAGGAACACTGAAGCTTTCTTT
abundance: NA; len: 16; v_gene: TRBV11-3; j_gene: TRBJ1-3; d_gene: NA; CDR3aa: CASSLGGVASGNTIYF; CDR3nt: TGTGCCAGCAGCTTAGGAGGTGTAGCCTCTGGAAACACCATATATTTT
abundance: NA; len: 15; v_gene: TRBV6-1; j_gene: TRBJ2-1; d_gene: NA; CDR3aa: CASSERDGSYNEQFF; CDR3nt: TGTGCCAGCAGTGAACGGGACGGCTCCTACAATGAGCAGTTCTTC
abundance: NA; len: 14; v_gene: TRBV30; j_gene: TRBJ2-2; d_gene: TRBD2; CDR3aa: CAWSGTRYTGELFF; CDR3nt: TGTGCCTGGAGCGGGACTAGATACACCGGGGAGCTGTTTTTT
abundance: once; len: 14; v_gene: TRBV5-6; j_gene: TRBJ1-6; d_gene: NA; CDR3aa: CASSLMQRSRSLHF; CDR3nt: TGTGCCAGCAGCTTGATGCAACGCTCTAGGTCCCTCCACTTT
abundance: few; len: 14; v_gene: TRBV11-1; j_gene: TRBJ1-5; d_gene: NA; CDR3aa: CASSEGDSNQPQHF; CDR3nt: TGTGCCAGCAGCGAGGGGGATAGCAATCAGCCCCAGCATTTT
abundance: NA; len: 15; v_gene: TRBV6-6; j_gene: TRBJ2-1; d_gene: NA; CDR3aa: CASSKRGAIENEQFF; CDR3nt: TGTGCCAGCAGCAAAAGGGGGGCTATCGAGAATGAGCAGTTCTTC
abundance: NA; len: 16; v_gene: TRBV19; j_gene: TRBJ1-5; d_gene: TRBD1; CDR3aa: CASSPQQGAGNQPQHF; CDR3nt: TGTGCCAGTAGTCCCCAACAGGGGGCAGGGAATCAGCCCCAGCATTTT
abundance: NA; len: 14; v_gene: TRBV28; j_gene: TRBJ1-2; d_gene: NA; CDR3aa: CASSLRQFSYGYTF; CDR3nt: TGTGCCAGCAGTTTGCGGCAGTTCTCTTATGGCTACACCTTC
abundance: NA; len: 16; v_gene: TRBV27; j_gene: TRBJ2-3; d_gene: NA; CDR3aa: CASSWRGVGGRDTQYF; CDR3nt: TGTGCCAGCAGTTGGCGGGGAGTGGGAGGTCGAGATACGCAGTATTTT
abundance: NA; len: 13; v_gene: TRBV4-1; j_gene: TRBJ2-3; d_gene: NA; CDR3aa: CASSHGNPNTQYF; CDR3nt: TGCGCCAGCAGCCATGGAAATCCCAATACGCAGTATTTT
abundance: once; len: 15; v_gene: TRBV19; j_gene: TRBJ1-5; d_gene: TRBD1; CDR3aa: CASRPATGAYQPQHF; CDR3nt: TGTGCCAGTAGGCCTGCGACAGGGGCCTATCAGCCCCAGCATTTT
abundance: NA; len: 15; v_gene: TRBV9; j_gene: TRBJ1-2; d_gene: NA; CDR3aa: CASSVAYRADYGYTF; CDR3nt: TGTGCCAGCAGCGTAGCATACAGGGCGGACTATGGCTACACCTTC
abundance: few; len: 15; v_gene: TRBV18; j_gene: TRBJ1-6; d_gene: NA; CDR3aa: CASSHQGGWDSPLHF; CDR3nt: TGTGCCAGCTCACATCAGGGTGGATGGGATTCACCCCTCCACTTT
abundance: NA; len: 14; v_gene: TRBV10-3; j_gene: TRBJ2-3; d_gene: NA; CDR3aa: CASSPGLVGDTQYF; CDR3nt: TGTGCCTCCTCTCCGGGACTGGTTGGCGATACGCAGTATTTT
abundance: once; len: 16; v_gene: TRBV30; j_gene: TRBJ2-3; d_gene: NA; CDR3aa: CAWSYPGSSSTDTQYF; CDR3nt: TGTGCCTGGAGCTACCCAGGGTCCTCTAGCACAGATACGCAGTATTTT
abundance: NA; len: 14; v_gene: TRBV30; j_gene: TRBJ2-1; d_gene: TRBD2; CDR3aa: CAWSPTSGTNEQFF; CDR3nt: TGTGCCTGGAGTCCCACTAGCGGTACCAATGAGCAGTTCTTC
abundance: NA; len: 15; v_gene: TRBV25-1; j_gene: TRBJ1-4; d_gene: TRBD1; CDR3aa: CASSADRGGDEKLFF; CDR3nt: TGTGCCAGCAGCGCGGACAGGGGAGGTGATGAAAAACTGTTTTTT
abundance: NA; len: 15; v_gene: TRBV28; j_gene: TRBJ1-1; d_gene: NA; CDR3aa: CASSSPQGLNTEAFF; CDR3nt: TGTGCCAGCAGCAGCCCCCAGGGTCTGAACACTGAAGCTTTCTTT
abundance: NA; len: 15; v_gene: TRBV2; j_gene: TRBJ2-2; d_gene: TRBD2; CDR3aa: CASSEGLAFTGELFF; CDR3nt: TGTGCCAGCAGTGAGGGACTAGCGTTCACCGGGGAGCTGTTTTTT
abundance: NA; len: 15; v_gene: TRBV11-2; j_gene: TRBJ1-5; d_gene: TRBD1; CDR3aa: CASSLGQGKGQPQHF; CDR3nt: TGTGCCAGCAGCTTGGGACAGGGAAAGGGTCAGCCCCAGCATTTT
abundance: once; len: 14; v_gene: TRBV7-9; j_gene: TRBJ2-4; d_gene: NA; CDR3aa: CASSPESSLNIQYF; CDR3nt: TGTGCCAGCAGCCCGGAAAGCTCCCTTAACATTCAGTACTTC
abundance: NA; len: 15; v_gene: TRBV4-1; j_gene: TRBJ2-5; d_gene: TRBD1; CDR3aa: CASSQVQGMRETQYF; CDR3nt: TGCGCCAGCAGCCAAGTACAGGGGATGCGAGAGACCCAGTACTTC
abundance: NA; len: 12; v_gene: TRBV28; j_gene: TRBJ2-3; d_gene: TRBD1; CDR3aa: CASSLGQGTQYF; CDR3nt: TGTGCCAGCAGTCTAGGACAGGGAACGCAGTATTTT
abundance: NA; len: 13; v_gene: TRBV29-1; j_gene: TRBJ1-5; d_gene: TRBD1; CDR3aa: CSVRTGPNQPQHF; CDR3nt: TGCAGCGTTAGGACAGGCCCCAATCAGCCCCAGCATTTT
abundance: NA; len: 12; v_gene: TRBV4-1; j_gene: TRBJ2-1; d_gene: NA; CDR3aa: CASSQEWREQFF; CDR3nt: TGCGCCAGCAGCCAAGAGTGGCGGGAGCAGTTCTTC
abundance: NA; len: 14; v_gene: TRBV28; j_gene: TRBJ1-5; d_gene: NA; CDR3aa: CASRQQQSNQPQHF; CDR3nt: TGTGCCAGCAGACAACAGCAGAGTAATCAGCCCCAGCATTTT
abundance: once; len: 15; v_gene: TRBV5-8; j_gene: TRBJ1-5; d_gene: NA; CDR3aa: CASSMGSLSNQPQHF; CDR3nt: TGTGCCAGCAGCATGGGGTCCTTAAGCAATCAGCCCCAGCATTTT
abundance: NA; len: 11; v_gene: TRBV6-6; j_gene: TRBJ2-7; d_gene: NA; CDR3aa: CASSPLGEQYF; CDR3nt: TGTGCCAGCAGCCCCCTCGGCGAGCAGTACTTC
abundance: NA; len: 16; v_gene: TRBV11-3; j_gene: TRBJ2-3; d_gene: TRBD1; CDR3aa: CASSLGGQGATDTQYF; CDR3nt: TGTGCCAGCAGCTTAGGTGGACAGGGGGCGACAGATACGCAGTATTTT
abundance: NA; len: 15; v_gene: TRBV2; j_gene: TRBJ1-1; d_gene: NA; CDR3aa: CASSVENLGRTEAFF; CDR3nt: TGTGCCAGCAGTGTTGAGAACCTAGGTCGCACTGAAGCTTTCTTT
abundance: NA; len: 15; v_gene: TRBV18; j_gene: TRBJ1-5; d_gene: TRBD1; CDR3aa: CASSWDRGIYQPQHF; CDR3nt: TGTGCCAGCTCCTGGGACAGGGGAATTTATCAGCCCCAGCATTTT
abundance: NA; len: 15; v_gene: TRBV5-5; j_gene: TRBJ1-3; d_gene: TRBD1; CDR3aa: CASSFSGQGRNTIYF; CDR3nt: TGTGCCAGCAGCTTCTCGGGACAGGGGAGAAACACCATATATTTT
abundance: NA; len: 16; v_gene: TRBV5-1; j_gene: TRBJ1-1; d_gene: NA; CDR3aa: CASSLKESGGNTEAFF; CDR3nt: TGCGCCAGCAGCTTGAAAGAGTCGGGGGGGAACACTGAAGCTTTCTTT
abundance: NA; len: 14; v_gene: TRBV7-9; j_gene: TRBJ1-2; d_gene: NA; CDR3aa: CASSLEGGAGGYTF; CDR3nt: TGTGCCAGCAGCTTAGAAGGGGGAGCCGGCGGCTACACCTTC
abundance: NA; len: 14; v_gene: TRBV7-6; j_gene: TRBJ2-7; d_gene: NA; CDR3aa: CASSLGGVSYEQYF; CDR3nt: TGTGCCAGCAGCTTAGGAGGGGTCTCCTACGAGCAGTACTTC
abundance: NA; len: 16; v_gene: TRBV19; j_gene: TRBJ1-5; d_gene: NA; CDR3aa: CASSIAMGKSNQPQHF; CDR3nt: TGTGCCAGTAGTATAGCAATGGGTAAGAGCAATCAGCCCCAGCATTTT